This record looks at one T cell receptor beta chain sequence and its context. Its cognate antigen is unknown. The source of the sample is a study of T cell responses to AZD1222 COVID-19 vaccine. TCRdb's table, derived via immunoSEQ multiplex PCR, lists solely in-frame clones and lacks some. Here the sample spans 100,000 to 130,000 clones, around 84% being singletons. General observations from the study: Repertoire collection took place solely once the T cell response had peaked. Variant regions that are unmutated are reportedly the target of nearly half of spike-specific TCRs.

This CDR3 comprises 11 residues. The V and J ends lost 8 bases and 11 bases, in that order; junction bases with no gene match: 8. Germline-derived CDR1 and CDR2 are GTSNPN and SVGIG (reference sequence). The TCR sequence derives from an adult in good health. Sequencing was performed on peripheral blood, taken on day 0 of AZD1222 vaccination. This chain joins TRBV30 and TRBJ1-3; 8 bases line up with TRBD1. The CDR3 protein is CALGTGDPIYF. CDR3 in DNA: TGTGCCCTCGGGACAGGAGACCCCATATATTTT. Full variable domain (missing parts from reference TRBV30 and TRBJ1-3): SQTIHQWPATLVQPVGSPLSLECTVEGTSNPNLYWYRQAAGRGLQLLFYSVGIGQISSEVPQNLSASRPQDRQFILSSKKLLLSDSGFYLCALGTGDPIYFGEGSWLTVV.